A selection of T cell receptor beta chains follows, all from one sample in a study of shared clonotypes between healthy human individuals. Produced via immunoSEQ multiplex PCR; TCRdb's table is partial and in-frame only. This repertoire shows about half a million clones, 70% to 80% found once; its top ten account for about an eighth. Sequencing was performed on PBMCs. Receptor source: a woman in her 40s in good health. Some clones in this sample may be carry-over from other donors' samples. The CDR3 runs from the conserved cysteine through the conserved F or W. A D gene is named only where the DNA matches it firmly. Not all rows give a size; the values are once, few, many and, for expanded clones, a class.

d_call	clone_size	v_call	j_call	cdr3_aa	cdr3_nt
-	-	TRBV5-1	TRBJ2-3	CASGEVLGTDTQYF	TGCGCCAGCGGTGAGGTCTTGGGGACAGATACGCAGTATTTT
TRBD1	-	TRBV27	TRBJ1-6	CASSPTAGTGSPLHF	TGTGCCAGCAGTCCTACAGCCGGGACAGGGTCACCCCTCCACTTT
-	-	TRBV5-1	TRBJ2-7	CASSLGVAGAYEQYF	TGCGCCAGCAGCTTGGGGGTGGCAGGGGCCTACGAGCAGTACTTC
-	-	TRBV4-3	TRBJ2-1	CASSQDLGREQFF	TGCGCCAGCAGCCAAGATTTGGGGCGTGAGCAGTTCTTC
-	once	TRBV7-8	TRBJ2-6	CASTPEYLSGANVLTF	TGTGCCAGCACCCCGGAATATCTCTCTGGGGCCAACGTCCTGACTTTC
-	-	TRBV28	TRBJ2-2	CASSFPPTRSTGELFF	TGTGCCAGCAGTTTTCCCCCTACGAGATCCACCGGGGAGCTGTTTTTT
-	-	TRBV7-6	TRBJ2-1	CASRRLANSYNEQFF	TGTGCCAGCAGACGTCTAGCGAATTCCTACAATGAGCAGTTCTTC
-	-	TRBV11-2	TRBJ2-7	CASSLGREQYF	TGTGCCAGCAGCCTAGGACGCGAGCAGTACTTC
TRBD1	-	TRBV4-1	TRBJ1-2	CAIRDRVRDGYTF	TGCGCCATTAGGGACAGGGTTAGGGATGGCTACACCTTC
TRBD2	once	TRBV18	TRBJ2-3	CASSRGLAGDADTQYF	TGTGCCAGCTCACGGGGACTAGCGGGAGACGCAGATACGCAGTATTTT
-	-	TRBV23-1	TRBJ1-2	CASSRVRHYGYTF	TGCGCCAGCAGCAGGGTTAGGCACTATGGCTACACCTTC
-	-	TRBV4-1	TRBJ2-1	CASSQGTRYNEQFF	TGCGCCAGCAGCCAAGGTACCCGGTACAATGAGCAGTTCTTC
TRBD2	-	TRBV27	TRBJ2-1	CASTKRAGGPGEQFF	TGTGCCAGCACGAAGCGGGCGGGAGGGCCAGGGGAGCAGTTCTTC